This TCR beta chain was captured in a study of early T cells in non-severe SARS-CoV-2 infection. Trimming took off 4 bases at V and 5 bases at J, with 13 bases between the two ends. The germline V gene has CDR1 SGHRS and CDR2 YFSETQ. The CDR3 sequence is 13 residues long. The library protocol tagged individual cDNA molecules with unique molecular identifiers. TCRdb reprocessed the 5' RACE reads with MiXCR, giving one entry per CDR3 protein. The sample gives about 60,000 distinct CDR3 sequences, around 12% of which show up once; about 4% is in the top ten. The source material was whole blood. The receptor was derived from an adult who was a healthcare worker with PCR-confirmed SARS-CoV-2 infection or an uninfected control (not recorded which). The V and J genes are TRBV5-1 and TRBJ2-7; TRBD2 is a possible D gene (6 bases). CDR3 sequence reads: CASSLRERDEQYF. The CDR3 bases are TGCGCCAGCAGCCTCCGGGAGCGGGACGAGCAGTACTTC.